This TCR beta chain appears in the sequencing data of a study of cytomegalovirus exposure and HLA in healthy donors. This clone occurred a few times. CDR3 length equals 17 residues. Germline V gene lookup returns CDR1 LGHNA and CDR2 YSLEER. V lost 2 bases to trimming and J lost 2 bases, with 16 bases between them. Both 60 Vbeta primers and 13 Jbeta primers went into the PCR. The repertoire was sequenced with immunoSEQ multiplex PCR; TCRdb's copy has only in-frame clones and lacks some. The sample contains 95,000 to 130,000 clones, 9.5% of which appear only once. The source is a young man in good health and CMV-seronegative. The specimen was PBMCs. This chain joins TRBV4-3 and TRBJ1-5; D is undetermined. The CDR3 here is CASSQLHGSGGNQPQHF. For the CDR3, the DNA is TGCGCCAGCAGCCAACTCCACGGGAGCGGAGGCAATCAGCCCCAGCATTTT.